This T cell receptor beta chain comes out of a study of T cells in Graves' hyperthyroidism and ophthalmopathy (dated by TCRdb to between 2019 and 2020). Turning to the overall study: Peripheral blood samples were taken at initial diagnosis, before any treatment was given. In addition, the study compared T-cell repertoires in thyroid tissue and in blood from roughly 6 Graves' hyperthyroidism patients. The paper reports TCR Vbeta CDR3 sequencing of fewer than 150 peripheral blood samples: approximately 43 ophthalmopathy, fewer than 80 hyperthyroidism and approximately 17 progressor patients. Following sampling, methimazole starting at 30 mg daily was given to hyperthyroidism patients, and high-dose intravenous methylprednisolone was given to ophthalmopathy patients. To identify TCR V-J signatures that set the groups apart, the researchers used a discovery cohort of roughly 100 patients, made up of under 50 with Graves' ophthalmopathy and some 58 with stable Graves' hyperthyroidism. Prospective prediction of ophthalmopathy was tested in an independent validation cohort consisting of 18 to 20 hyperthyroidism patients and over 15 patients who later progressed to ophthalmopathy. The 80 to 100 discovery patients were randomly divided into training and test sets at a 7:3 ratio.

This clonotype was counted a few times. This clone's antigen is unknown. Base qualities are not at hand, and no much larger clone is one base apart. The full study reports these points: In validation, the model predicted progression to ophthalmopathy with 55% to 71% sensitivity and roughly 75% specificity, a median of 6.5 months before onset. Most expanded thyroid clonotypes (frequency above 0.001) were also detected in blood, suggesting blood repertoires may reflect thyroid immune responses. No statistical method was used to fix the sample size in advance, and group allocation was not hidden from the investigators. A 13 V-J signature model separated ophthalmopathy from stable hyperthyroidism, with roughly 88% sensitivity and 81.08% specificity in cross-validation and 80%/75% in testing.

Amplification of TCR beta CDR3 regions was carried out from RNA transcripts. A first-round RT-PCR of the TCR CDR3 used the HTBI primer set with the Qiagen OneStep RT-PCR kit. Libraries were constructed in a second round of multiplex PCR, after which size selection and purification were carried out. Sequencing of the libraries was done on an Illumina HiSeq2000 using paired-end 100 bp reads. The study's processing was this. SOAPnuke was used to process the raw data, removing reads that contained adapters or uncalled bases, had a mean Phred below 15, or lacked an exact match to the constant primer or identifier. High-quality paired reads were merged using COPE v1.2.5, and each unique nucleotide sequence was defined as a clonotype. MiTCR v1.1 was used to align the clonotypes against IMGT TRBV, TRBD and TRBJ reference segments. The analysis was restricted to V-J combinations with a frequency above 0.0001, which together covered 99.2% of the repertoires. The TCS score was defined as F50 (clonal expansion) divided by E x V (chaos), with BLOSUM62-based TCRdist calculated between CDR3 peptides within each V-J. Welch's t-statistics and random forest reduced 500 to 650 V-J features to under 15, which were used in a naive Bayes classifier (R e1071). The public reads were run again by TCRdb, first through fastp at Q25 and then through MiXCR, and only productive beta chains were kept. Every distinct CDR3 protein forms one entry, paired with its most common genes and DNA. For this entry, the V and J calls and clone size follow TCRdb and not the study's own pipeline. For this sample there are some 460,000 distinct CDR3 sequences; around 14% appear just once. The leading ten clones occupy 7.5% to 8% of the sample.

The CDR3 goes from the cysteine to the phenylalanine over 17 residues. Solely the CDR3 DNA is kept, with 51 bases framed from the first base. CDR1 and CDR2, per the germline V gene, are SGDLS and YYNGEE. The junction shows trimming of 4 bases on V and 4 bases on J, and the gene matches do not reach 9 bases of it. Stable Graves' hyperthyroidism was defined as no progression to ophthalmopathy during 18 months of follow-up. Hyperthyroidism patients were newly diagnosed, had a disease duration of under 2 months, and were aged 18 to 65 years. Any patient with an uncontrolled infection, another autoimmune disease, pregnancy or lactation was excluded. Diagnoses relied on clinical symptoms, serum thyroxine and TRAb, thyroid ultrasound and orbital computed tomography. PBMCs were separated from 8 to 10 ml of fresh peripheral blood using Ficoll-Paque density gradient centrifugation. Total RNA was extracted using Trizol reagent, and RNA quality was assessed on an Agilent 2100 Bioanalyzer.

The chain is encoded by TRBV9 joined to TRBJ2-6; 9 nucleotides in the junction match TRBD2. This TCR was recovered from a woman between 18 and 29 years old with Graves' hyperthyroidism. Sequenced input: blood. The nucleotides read TGTGCCAGCAGCCCAAGCGGGGGGCCCTCGGGGGCCAACGTCCTGACTTTC. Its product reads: CASSPSGGPSGANVLTF.